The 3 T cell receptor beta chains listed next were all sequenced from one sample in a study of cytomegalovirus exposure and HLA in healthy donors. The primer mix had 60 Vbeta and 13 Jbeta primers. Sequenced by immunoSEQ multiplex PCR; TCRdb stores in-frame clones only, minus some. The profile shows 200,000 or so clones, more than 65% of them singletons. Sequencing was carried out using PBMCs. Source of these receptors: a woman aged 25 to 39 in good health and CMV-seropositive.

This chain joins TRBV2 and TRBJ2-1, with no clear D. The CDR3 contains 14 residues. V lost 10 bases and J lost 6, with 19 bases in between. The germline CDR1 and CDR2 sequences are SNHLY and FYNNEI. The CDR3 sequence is CATTLRLSANEQFF. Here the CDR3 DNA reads TGTGCCACTACCCTCAGGTTGTCTGCCAATGAGCAGTTCTTC.

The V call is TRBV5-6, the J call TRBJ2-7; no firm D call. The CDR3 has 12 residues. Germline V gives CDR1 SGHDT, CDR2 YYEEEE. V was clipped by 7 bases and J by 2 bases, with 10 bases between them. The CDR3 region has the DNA TGTGCCAGCCCTCCTCGAGCCTACGAGCAGTACTTC. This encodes CASPPRAYEQYF. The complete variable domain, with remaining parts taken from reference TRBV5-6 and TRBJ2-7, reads DAGVTQSPTHLIKTRGQQVTLRCSPKSGHDTVSWYQQALGQGPQFIFQYYEEEERQRGNFPDRFSGHQFPNYSSELNVNALLLGDSALYLCASPPRAYEQYFGPGTRLTVT.

CDR3 sequence reads: CASAESGRRELFF. CDR3 nucleotides: TGTGCCAGCGCTGAGAGCGGGAGAAGGGAGCTGTTTTTT. This chain connects TRBV9 to TRBJ2-2; 8 nucleotides align to TRBD2. The CDR3 covers 13 residues. Trimming took 7 bases from V and 9 from J; bases not matched to a gene: 8. Germline CDR1 SGDLS, CDR2 YYNGEE. Together with reference TRBV9 and TRBJ2-2, the CDR3 gives the full variable domain: DSGVTQTPKHLITATGQRVTLRCSPRSGDLSVYWYQQSLDQGLQFLIQYYNGEERAKGNILERFSAQQFPDLHSELNLSSLELGDSALYFCASAESGRRELFFGEGSRLTVL.